The clone carrying this T cell receptor (beta chain) has a single count. Its cognate antigen is unknown. The record originates from a study of CD4 T cells in relation to SARS-CoV-2 and coronaviruses. Study-level background: TCR beta CDR3s were sequenced after approximately ten-day antigen culture of PBMCs. Overall study results and limits: This crossreactivity analysis covered spike protein alone, no other viral proteins.

Assay used: immunoSEQ multiplex PCR; TCRdb lists only in-frame clones, some missing. Of around 20,000 clones in the sample, about three fifths were seen once. Before the COVID-19 pandemic, during about 2010-2018, CD4+ T cells were taken from unexposed donors. CD4+ T cells were isolated from the cells after around 11 days of culture. Testing used SARS-CoV-2 S/N and four cold-coronavirus spikes on unexposed-donor CD4+ T cells, cells permitting. The CDR3 is 14 amino acids. V was clipped by 5 bases and J by 3 bases, with 8 bases between them. Germline CDR1 and CDR2: SGHVS and FQNEAQ. Sequencing used CD4+ T cells from PBMCs, cultured in vitro. The TCR sequence derives from a human donor in good health. The chain couples TRBV7-8 to TRBJ2-6, with a tentative D call TRBD2 (5 bases). In DNA form, the CDR3 reads TGTGCCAGCAGCCGAGGGAGTGGGGCCAACGTCCTGACTTTC. It encodes CASSRGSGANVLTF.